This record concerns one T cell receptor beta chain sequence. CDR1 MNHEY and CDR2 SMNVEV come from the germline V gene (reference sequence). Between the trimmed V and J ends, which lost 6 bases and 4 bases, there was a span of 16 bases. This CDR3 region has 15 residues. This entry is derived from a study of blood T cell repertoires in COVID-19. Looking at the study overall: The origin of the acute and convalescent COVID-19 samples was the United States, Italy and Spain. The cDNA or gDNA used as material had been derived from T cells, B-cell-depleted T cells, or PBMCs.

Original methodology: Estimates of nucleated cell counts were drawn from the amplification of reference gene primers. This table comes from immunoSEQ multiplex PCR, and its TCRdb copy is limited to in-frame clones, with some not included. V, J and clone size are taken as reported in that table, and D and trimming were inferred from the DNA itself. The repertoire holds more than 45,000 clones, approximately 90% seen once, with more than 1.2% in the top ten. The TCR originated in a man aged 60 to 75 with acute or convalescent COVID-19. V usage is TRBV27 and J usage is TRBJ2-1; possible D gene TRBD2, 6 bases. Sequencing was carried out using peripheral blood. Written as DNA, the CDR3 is TGTGCCAGCAGCCTCCGGGACTGGAATTACAATGAGCAGTTCTTC. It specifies CASSLRDWNYNEQFF.